The 7 T cell receptor beta chains below come from one sample, sequenced in a study of beta chain features in type 1 diabetes. Expressed TCRB transcripts got sequenced, as all isolated RNA was reverse transcribed. TCRdb's copy holds only in-frame clones and misses some; the assay was immunoSEQ multiplex PCR. The table has about 320,000 clones, 11% to 15% seen once. The sample was central memory CD4+ T cells from blood. These receptors were taken from a man aged 30 to 45 in good health.

About this clone itself: Other DNA variants within this sample encode the same CDR3. The chain couples TRBV4-3 to TRBJ1-1, with D maybe TRBD1 (5 bases). CDR3 size: 13 residues. Germline lookup yields CDR1 LGHNA and CDR2 YSLEER. Trimming removed 4 bases from V and 5 bases from J, with 11 bases in between. DNA of the CDR3: TGCGCCAGCAGCCGCGAACGGGGGACTGAAGCTTTCTTT. Its protein is CASSRERGTEAFF.

This chain links TRBV2 with TRBJ2-3; tentative D call: TRBD1 (6 bases). The germline V gene has CDR1 SNHLY and CDR2 FYNNEI. The germline V and J ends were trimmed by 7 bases and 3 bases, with 17 bases remaining between them. CDR3 length: 15 residues. The CDR3, as DNA: TGTGCCAGCAAGGCAGGGGTAAGGGGGACAGATACGCAGTATTTT. Residues: CASKAGVRGTDTQYF.

This clone was observed a handful of times. The chain employs TRBV5-1 and TRBJ1-2; 8 bases align to TRBD1. CDR1 SGHRS and CDR2 YFSETQ come from the germline V gene. The CDR3 extends over 15 amino acids. The trim removed 0 bases at V and 4 bases at J, leaving 5 bases unmatched. CDR3 in amino acids: CASSLAGQGSYGYTF. In nucleotides, the CDR3 is TGCGCCAGCAGCTTGGCTGGACAGGGTTCCTATGGCTACACCTTC.

The table lists this clone with a few counts. The gene calls are TRBV4-2 and TRBJ2-5, with TRBD2 matching over 7 bases. V trimming: 1 base; J trimming: 4 bases; junction bases outside the gene matches: 12. Germline loops: CDR1 LGHNA, CDR2 YNFKEQ. The CDR3 length is 17 residues. CDR3 amino acids: CASSQGLGRENRETQYF. In nucleotides, the CDR3 is TGTGCCAGCAGCCAAGGCCTCGGGCGGGAGAATCGAGAGACCCAGTACTTC.

This clone was detected a few times. The chain has TRBV19 and TRBJ2-3; either TRBD1 or TRBD2 may fit D (5 bases each). The germline V gene has CDR1 LNHDA and CDR2 SQIVND (reference sequence). The CDR3 spans 15 residues. V was trimmed by 4 bases and J by 4 bases, leaving 15 bases between them. The CDR3 region has the DNA TGTGCCAGTAGTAGAGATGGGGGTGTGCCAGATACGCAGTATTTT. It translates to CASSRDGGVPDTQYF.

V and J are TRBV30 and TRBJ1-2; D is uncertain. The V gene's germline CDR1 is GTSNPN and CDR2 SVGIG (reference sequence). The CDR3 spans 13 residues. The germline V and J ends were trimmed by 8 bases and 5 bases, with 18 bases remaining between them. The CDR3 DNA reads as TGTGCCCGGACCTCGACGGGATGGTATGGCTACACCTTC. Its translation is CARTSTGWYGYTF.

The chain joins TRBV29-1 to TRBJ2-1; D might be TRBD1 or TRBD2, each matching 5 bases. The V end was cut by 4 bases, the J end by 4 bases, with 11 bases between. This CDR3 comprises 13 residues. CDR1 is SQVTM and CDR2 is ANQGSEA in the germline V gene. The CDR3, as DNA: TGCAGCGTTGGGCAGGGACGGTACAATGAGCAGTTCTTC. Translation gives CSVGQGRYNEQFF.